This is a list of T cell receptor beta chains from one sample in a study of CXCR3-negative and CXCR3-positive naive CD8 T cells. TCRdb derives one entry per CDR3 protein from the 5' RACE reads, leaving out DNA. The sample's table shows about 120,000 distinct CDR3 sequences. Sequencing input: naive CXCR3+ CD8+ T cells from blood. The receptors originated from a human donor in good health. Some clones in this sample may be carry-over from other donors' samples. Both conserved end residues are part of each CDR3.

CDR3: CASSPGTPPGETQYF
V: TRBV12-3/TRBV12-4
length: 15
J: TRBJ2-5

CDR3: CSASIQVDSNQPQHF
V: TRBV20-1
length: 15
J: TRBJ1-5

CDR3: CASSLGTGVTQYF
V: TRBV28
length: 13
J: TRBJ2-5

CDR3: CASSPEEAGHYNEQFF
V: TRBV7-9
length: 16
J: TRBJ2-1

CDR3: CASSLMYSNQPQHF
V: TRBV28
length: 14
J: TRBJ1-5

CDR3: CASSLGRADSYGQYF
V: TRBV13
length: 15
J: TRBJ2-7

CDR3: CASSGGLGTQRETQYF
V: TRBV10-1
length: 16
J: TRBJ2-5

CDR3: CGVERQGSYEQYF
V: TRBV29-1
length: 13
J: TRBJ2-7

CDR3: CASSLSGSPFGQFF
V: TRBV27
length: 14
J: TRBJ2-1

CDR3: CATGRAALPGNEQYF
V: TRBV5-6
length: 15
J: TRBJ2-7

CDR3: CASSQVGLYGYTF
V: TRBV14
length: 13
J: TRBJ1-2

CDR3: CAISGGIGYEIMNTEAFF
V: TRBV10-3
length: 18
J: TRBJ1-1

CDR3: CASSSTGRPLHF
V: TRBV27
length: 12
J: TRBJ1-6

CDR3: CASSIPGGYSYNSPLHF
V: TRBV5-5
length: 17
J: TRBJ1-6

CDR3: CASTPSLAYNEQFF
V: TRBV4-1
length: 14
J: TRBJ2-1

CDR3: CASSLRQSEQYF
V: TRBV5-5
length: 12
J: TRBJ2-7

CDR3: CSANGGVTGSYEQYF
V: TRBV20-1
length: 15
J: TRBJ2-7

CDR3: CASSTTAAGRNSPLHF
V: TRBV7-9
length: 16
J: TRBJ1-6

CDR3: CASSEHRTGGAPNTGELFF
V: TRBV25-1
length: 19
J: TRBJ2-2

CDR3: CASSGGAAKNIQYF
V: TRBV2
length: 14
J: TRBJ2-4

CDR3: CASSLEGTGLRGYAF
V: TRBV5-1
length: 15
J: TRBJ1-2

CDR3: CASSLGTAYGYTF
V: TRBV6-5
length: 13
J: TRBJ1-2

CDR3: CASSSPAYTTGTDYGYTF
V: TRBV25-1
length: 18
J: TRBJ1-2

CDR3: CASSSPRGFLRYEQYF
V: TRBV3-1
length: 16
J: TRBJ2-7

CDR3: CSTRTGETYEQYF
V: TRBV20-1
length: 13
J: TRBJ2-7

CDR3: CASSATSSYNSPLHF
V: TRBV9
length: 15
J: TRBJ1-6

CDR3: CASSIFGGGHQPQHF
V: TRBV19
length: 15
J: TRBJ1-5

CDR3: CASSFGKRQFF
V: TRBV6-5
length: 11
J: TRBJ2-1

CDR3: CASSPSVNTEAFF
V: TRBV7-2
length: 13
J: TRBJ1-1

CDR3: CASRPPSGSHTGELFF
V: TRBV12-3/TRBV12-4
length: 16
J: TRBJ2-2

CDR3: CAISDYSTDTQYF
V: TRBV10-3
length: 13
J: TRBJ2-3

CDR3: CSVEALGQLADFQETQYF
V: TRBV29-1
length: 18
J: TRBJ2-5

CDR3: CASSQGGRRDRVVRYSNQPQHF
V: TRBV23-1
length: 22
J: TRBJ1-5

CDR3: CASSYGTVNTEAFF
V: TRBV13
length: 14
J: TRBJ1-1

CDR3: CASSPTRDRDYGYTF
V: TRBV18
length: 15
J: TRBJ1-2

CDR3: CASSTSGSQETQYF
V: TRBV6-5
length: 14
J: TRBJ2-5

CDR3: CAWSSGANVLTF
V: TRBV30
length: 12
J: TRBJ2-6

CDR3: CATGVTSYEQYF
V: TRBV6-6
length: 12
J: TRBJ2-7

CDR3: CASSLAGLAGYYEQFF
V: TRBV6-2/TRBV6-3
length: 16
J: TRBJ2-1

CDR3: CASRGRAGGQDTQYF
V: TRBV9
length: 15
J: TRBJ2-3

CDR3: CASSSPQREDHNNEQFF
V: TRBV12-3/TRBV12-4
length: 17
J: TRBJ2-1

CDR3: CASRLTGGPYEQYF
V: TRBV14
length: 14
J: TRBJ2-7

CDR3: CASSKAVRGYEQYF
V: TRBV21-1
length: 14
J: TRBJ2-7

CDR3: CASSPGRYTEAFF
V: TRBV14
length: 13
J: TRBJ1-1